The text below deals with one TCR beta chain. The CDR3 consists of 15 residues. Germline lookup yields CDR1 SGHKS and CDR2 YYEKEE (reference sequence). The germline V and J ends were trimmed by 0 bases and 0 bases, with 9 bases remaining between them. The data belong to a study of blood T cell repertoires in COVID-19. The overall study: The United States, Italy and Spain supplied acute and convalescent COVID-19 samples.

Patients at the Seattle site were enrolled during active infection and followed longitudinally. In the original processing: Estimation of nucleated cell counts was performed using reference gene primer amplification. Clones were read by immunoSEQ multiplex PCR, and TCRdb kept only the in-frame ones, dropping some. The V and J calls and the clone size are those of that table, but D and trimming were determined from the DNA. The sample contains approximately 330,000 clones, roughly 90% of which appear only once. The chain employs TRBV5-5 and TRBJ1-2; D is unclear. Sequences were obtained from peripheral blood. The sequence derives from a man in his thirties or forties with COVID-19, enrolled during active disease. The CDR3 loop is CASSLEDGANYGYTF. CDR3 DNA: TGTGCCAGCAGCTTGGAAGACGGAGCTAACTATGGCTACACCTTC. Drawing the rest from reference TRBV5-5 and TRBJ1-2, the complete variable domain is DAGVTQSPTHLIKTRGQQVTLRCSPISGHKSVSWYQQVLGQGPQFIFQYYEKEERGRGNFPDRFSARQFPNYSSELNVNALLLGDSALYLCASSLEDGANYGYTFGSGTRLTVV.